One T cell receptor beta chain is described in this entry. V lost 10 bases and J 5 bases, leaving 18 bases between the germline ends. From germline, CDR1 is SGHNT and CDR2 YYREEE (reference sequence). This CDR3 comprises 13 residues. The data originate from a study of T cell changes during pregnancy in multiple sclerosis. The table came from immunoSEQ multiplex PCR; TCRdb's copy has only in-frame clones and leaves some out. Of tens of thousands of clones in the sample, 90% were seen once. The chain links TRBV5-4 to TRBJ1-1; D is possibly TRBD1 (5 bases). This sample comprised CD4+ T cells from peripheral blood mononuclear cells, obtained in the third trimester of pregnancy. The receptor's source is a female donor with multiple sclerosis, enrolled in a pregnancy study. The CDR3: CAGRGAWGTEAFF. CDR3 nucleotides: TGTGCCGGACGTGGGGCATGGGGAACTGAAGCTTTCTTT.